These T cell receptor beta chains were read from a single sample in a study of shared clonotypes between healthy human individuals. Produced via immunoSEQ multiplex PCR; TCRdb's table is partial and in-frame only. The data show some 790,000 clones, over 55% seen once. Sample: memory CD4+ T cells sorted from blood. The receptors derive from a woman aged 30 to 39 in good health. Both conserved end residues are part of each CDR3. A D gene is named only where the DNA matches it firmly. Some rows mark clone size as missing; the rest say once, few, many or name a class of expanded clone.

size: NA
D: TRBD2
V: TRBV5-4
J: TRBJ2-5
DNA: TGTGCCAGCAGCTTGGCCCTAGCGGGAGCGCAAGAGACCCAGTACTTC
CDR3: CASSLALAGAQETQYF

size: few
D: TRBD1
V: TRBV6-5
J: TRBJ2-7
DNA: TGTGCCAGCAGTTATGACAGGGGGCCCTACGAGCAGTACTTC
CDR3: CASSYDRGPYEQYF

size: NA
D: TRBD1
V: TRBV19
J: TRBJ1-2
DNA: TGTGCCAGTAGTATTCCGACAGGGAACTATGGCTACACCTTC
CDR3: CASSIPTGNYGYTF

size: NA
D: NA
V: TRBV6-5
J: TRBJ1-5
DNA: TGTGCCAGCAGTTCCCAGGAGAATCAGCCCCAGCATTTT
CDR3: CASSSQENQPQHF

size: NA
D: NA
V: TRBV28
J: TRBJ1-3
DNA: TGTGCCAGCAGTTCCGCGGGAATCGGAAACACCATATATTTT
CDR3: CASSSAGIGNTIYF

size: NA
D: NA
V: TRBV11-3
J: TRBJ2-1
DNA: TGTGCCAGCAGCCCCCGGCAGAGCTCCTACAATGAGCAGTTCTTC
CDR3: CASSPRQSSYNEQFF

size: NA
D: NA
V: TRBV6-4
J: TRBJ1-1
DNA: TGTGCCAGCAGTGTGGCTCAGAACACTGAAGCTTTCTTT
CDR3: CASSVAQNTEAFF

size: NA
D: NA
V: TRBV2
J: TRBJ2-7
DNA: TGTGCCAGCAATCCTAGGGGGGGTCCCGAGCAGTACTTC
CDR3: CASNPRGGPEQYF

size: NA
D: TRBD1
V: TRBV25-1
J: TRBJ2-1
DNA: TGTGCCAGCAGTGAGGGAGACAGGGGGGGGGATGAGCAGTTCTTC
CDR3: CASSEGDRGGDEQFF

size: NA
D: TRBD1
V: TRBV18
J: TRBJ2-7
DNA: TGTGCCAGCTCACAACTGATGACAGGGGCGGGCCACTACGAGCAGTACTTC
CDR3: CASSQLMTGAGHYEQYF

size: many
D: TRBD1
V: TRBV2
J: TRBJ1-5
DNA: TGTGCCAGCACCTTGGGACAGGGCCGGCAGCCCCAGCATTTT
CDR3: CASTLGQGRQPQHF

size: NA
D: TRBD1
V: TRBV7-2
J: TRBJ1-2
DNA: TGTGCCAGCAGCCAGGACAGGGATATGAACTTATGGAGCTACACCTTC
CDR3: CASSQDRDMNLWSYTF

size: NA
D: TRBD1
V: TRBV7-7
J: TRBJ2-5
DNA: TGTGCCAGCAGCTTAGAGGGGGCTGAGACCCAGTACTTC
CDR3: CASSLEGAETQYF

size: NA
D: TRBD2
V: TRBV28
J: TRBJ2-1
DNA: TGTGCCAGCAGTTCTAGCGGGATATACAATGAGCAGTTCTTC
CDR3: CASSSSGIYNEQFF

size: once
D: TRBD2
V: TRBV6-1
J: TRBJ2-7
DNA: TGTGCCAGCAGTGGAATACCACTAGCGTTCATTAGCTACGAGCAGTACTTC
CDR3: CASSGIPLAFISYEQYF

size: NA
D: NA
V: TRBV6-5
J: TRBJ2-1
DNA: TGTGCCAGCTCCGCTCTAGCGATAGGATACAATGAGCAGTTCTTC
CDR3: CASSALAIGYNEQFF

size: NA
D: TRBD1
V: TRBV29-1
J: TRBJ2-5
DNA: TGCAGCGTTAGGACAGGGCAGGAGACCCAGTACTTC
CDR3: CSVRTGQETQYF

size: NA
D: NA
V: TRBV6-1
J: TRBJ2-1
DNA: TGTGCCAGCAACCTAGTAGTAGGGGTAGAGCAGTTCTTC
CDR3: CASNLVVGVEQFF

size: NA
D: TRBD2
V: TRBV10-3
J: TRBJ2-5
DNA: TGTGCCATCAGCTCCGGGACTAGCGGGGGAGAGACCCAGTACTTC
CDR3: CAISSGTSGGETQYF

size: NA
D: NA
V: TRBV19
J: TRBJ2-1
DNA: TGTGCCAGTAGTATAGTTTACGGGAACAATGAGCAGTTCTTC
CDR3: CASSIVYGNNEQFF

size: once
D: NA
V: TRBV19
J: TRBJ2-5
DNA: TGTGCCAGTAGTATCCAGGGGGAGACCCAGTACTTC
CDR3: CASSIQGETQYF

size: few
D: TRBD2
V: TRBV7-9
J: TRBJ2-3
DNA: TGTGCCAGCAGCTACCTACTAGCGGGAGGCACAGATACGCAGTATTTT
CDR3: CASSYLLAGGTDTQYF

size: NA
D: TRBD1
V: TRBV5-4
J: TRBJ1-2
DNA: TGTGCCAGCAGCCAAACACAGGGGGCGAACTATGGCTACACCTTC
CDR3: CASSQTQGANYGYTF

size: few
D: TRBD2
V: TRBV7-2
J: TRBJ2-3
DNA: TGTGCCAGCAGCAGGGGACTAGCGGGCACAGATACGCAGTATTTT
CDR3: CASSRGLAGTDTQYF

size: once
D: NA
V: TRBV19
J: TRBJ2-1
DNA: TGTGCCAGTAGACTCGGGACCCAAAACAATGAGCAGTTCTTC
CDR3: CASRLGTQNNEQFF

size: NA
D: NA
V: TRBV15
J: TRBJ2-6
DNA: TGTGCCACCGGGACCCCTGACTCTGGGGCCAACGTCCTGACTTTC
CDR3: CATGTPDSGANVLTF

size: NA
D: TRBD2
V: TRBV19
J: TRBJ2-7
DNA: TGTGCCAGTAGTATAGGGGGACTAGCGGGCTCCTACGAGCAGTACTTC
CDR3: CASSIGGLAGSYEQYF

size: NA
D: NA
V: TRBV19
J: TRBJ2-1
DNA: TGTGCCAGTAGTATATCAGGGTTTTATGACTACAATGAGCAGTTCTTC
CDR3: CASSISGFYDYNEQFF

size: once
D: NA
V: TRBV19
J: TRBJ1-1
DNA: TGTGCCAGTAGTATAGCTCCTGGCGGCGCGAACACTGAAGCTTTCTTT
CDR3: CASSIAPGGANTEAFF

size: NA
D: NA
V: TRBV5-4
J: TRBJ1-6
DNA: TGTGCCAGCAGCCAGGACGGTTCACCCCTCCACTTT
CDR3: CASSQDGSPLHF

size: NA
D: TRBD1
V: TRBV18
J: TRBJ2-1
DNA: TGTGCCAGCTCACAAGTGGACAGGGGAGGGGACAATGAGCAGTTCTTC
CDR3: CASSQVDRGGDNEQFF

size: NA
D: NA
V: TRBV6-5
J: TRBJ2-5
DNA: TGTGCCAGCAGTTACTCGAGAGCTAGATCGGAGACCCAGTACTTC
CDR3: CASSYSRARSETQYF

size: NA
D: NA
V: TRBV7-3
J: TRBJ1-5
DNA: TGTGCCAGCAGCTTTCCTGTTAGTAGCAATCAGCCCCAGCATTTT
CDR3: CASSFPVSSNQPQHF

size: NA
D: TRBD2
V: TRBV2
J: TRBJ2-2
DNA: TGTGCCAGCGAAAGGCTAGCGGGAGTCAGGGAGCTGTTTTTT
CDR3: CASERLAGVRELFF

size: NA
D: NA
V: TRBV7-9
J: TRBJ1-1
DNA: TGTGCCAGCAGCCCAAGGGAGGGGCGCCAGGGCACTGAAGCTTTCTTT
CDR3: CASSPREGRQGTEAFF

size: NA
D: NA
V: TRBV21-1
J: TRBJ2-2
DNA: TGTGCCAGCAGCAAACATGGGGGGCCCTCTGCCGGGGAGCTGTTTTTT
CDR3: CASSKHGGPSAGELFF

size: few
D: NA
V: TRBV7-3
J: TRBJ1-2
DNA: TGTGCCAGCAGCCCAGGCAGGGGCAGCTATGGCTACACCTTC
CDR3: CASSPGRGSYGYTF

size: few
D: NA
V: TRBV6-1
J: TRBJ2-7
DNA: TGTGCCAGCAGGTCCGGGACGACCTACGAGCAGTACTTC
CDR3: CASRSGTTYEQYF

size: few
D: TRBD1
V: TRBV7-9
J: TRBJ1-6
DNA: TGTGCCAGCAGCTTAGAAGGGGGCGCATCACCCCTCCACTTT
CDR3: CASSLEGGASPLHF

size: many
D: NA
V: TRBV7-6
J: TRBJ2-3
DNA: TGTGCCAGCAGCTTAGTCGGGGGGCAAGATACGCAGTATTTT
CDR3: CASSLVGGQDTQYF

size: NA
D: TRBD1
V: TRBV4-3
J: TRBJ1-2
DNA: TGCGCCAGCAGTAGGCAGGGGGATGGCTACACCTTC
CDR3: CASSRQGDGYTF

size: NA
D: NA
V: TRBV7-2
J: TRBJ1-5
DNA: TGTGCCAGCAGCTTAGGAGGGATTGGCCAGCCCCAGCATTTT
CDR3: CASSLGGIGQPQHF

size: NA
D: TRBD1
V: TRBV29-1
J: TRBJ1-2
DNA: TGCAGCGTTCAGAGCTCCGGGACAGGGTATGGCTACACCTTC
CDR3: CSVQSSGTGYGYTF

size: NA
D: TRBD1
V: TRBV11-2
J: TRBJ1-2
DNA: TGTGCCAGCAGCCCGTGGGACAGGGCTGGCTACACCTTC
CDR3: CASSPWDRAGYTF

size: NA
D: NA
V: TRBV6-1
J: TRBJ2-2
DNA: TGTGCCAGCAGTGAAGCGGGAATGAACACCGGGGAGCTGTTTTTT
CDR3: CASSEAGMNTGELFF

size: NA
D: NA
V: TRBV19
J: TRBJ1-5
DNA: TGTGCCAGTAGTTCCCAGGGACTGGGTAATCAGCCCCAGCATTTT
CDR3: CASSSQGLGNQPQHF

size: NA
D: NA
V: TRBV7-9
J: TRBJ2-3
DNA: TGTGCCAGCAGCCCGCCCAGGACGGCCACAGATACGCAGTATTTT
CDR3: CASSPPRTATDTQYF

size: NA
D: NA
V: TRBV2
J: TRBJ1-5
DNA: TGTGCCAGCAGTGAAAGGGTAGGGAATCAGCCCCAGCATTTT
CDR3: CASSERVGNQPQHF

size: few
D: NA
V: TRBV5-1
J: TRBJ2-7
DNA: TGCGCCAGCAGCTTGTCGGCCTACGAGCAGTACTTC
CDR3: CASSLSAYEQYF

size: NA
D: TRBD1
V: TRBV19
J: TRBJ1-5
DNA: TGTGCCAGTAGTGTGGGACAGGGCGGCAATCAGCCCCAGCATTTT
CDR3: CASSVGQGGNQPQHF

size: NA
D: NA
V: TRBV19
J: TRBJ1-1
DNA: TGTGCCAGTAGCAGTAGAGTGGGCGAAGCTTTCTTT
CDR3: CASSSRVGEAFF

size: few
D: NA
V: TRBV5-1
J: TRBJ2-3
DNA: TGCGCCAGCAGCTTGGCTCAGGGACCTGGCACAGATACGCAGTATTTT
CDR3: CASSLAQGPGTDTQYF

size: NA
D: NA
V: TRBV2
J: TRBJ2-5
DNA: TGTGCCAGCAGACCCTTTGGGGGGACCCAAGAGACCCAGTACTTC
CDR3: CASRPFGGTQETQYF

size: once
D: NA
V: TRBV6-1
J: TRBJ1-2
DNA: TGTGCCAGCAGTGAACTTCAGGGTCTAAGAGGCTACACCTTC
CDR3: CASSELQGLRGYTF

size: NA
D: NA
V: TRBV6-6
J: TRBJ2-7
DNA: TGTGCCAGCAGTTATAAAGACAGCTCCTACGAGCAGTACTTC
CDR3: CASSYKDSSYEQYF